This TCR delta chain came from a study of γδ T cells in repeated Plasmodium falciparum infection. Study details: Age- and gender-matched Australian children served as comparison for malaria-exposed Malian children.

The germline V gene encodes CDR1 TSWWSYY and CDR2 QGS. Trimming left V 0 bases short and J 4 bases short, with 22 bases between. This CDR3 contains 21 residues. Gammadelta T cells were flow-sorted from PBMC into Vgamma9/Vdelta2+ and Vdelta2-negative populations for bulk analysis. Study-wide points: Vdelta2-negative gammadelta repertoires, largely Vdelta1+, seemingly showed infection-driven waves of new clonal selection.

The sample holds many counts of this clone. Its antigen is unidentified. TCRdb called clones anew from the multiplex PCR reads with CATT. This sample has about 48,000 delta-chain clones, with 1.6% found just once. The chain combines TRDV1 with TRDJ3; D is perhaps TRDD3 (6 bases). The clonotype comes from a pool of human donors (malaria-infected and uninfected, not separated). Sequenced sample: gamma-delta T cells from blood. The CDR3, as DNA: TGTGCTCTTGGGGAACTACCTACAGGGTGGGGGGTACGATGGGACACCCGACAGATGTTTTTC. It encodes CALGELPTGWGVRWDTRQMFF.